The entry that follows covers one T cell receptor (beta chain) sequence. This entry is derived from a study of control samples from healthy donors and cancer patients. Trimming stripped 4 bases from V and 2 bases from J, with 9 bases between. CDR3 length: 14 residues. The germline gives CDR1 SGHTA, CDR2 FQGNSA. This table comes from immunoSEQ multiplex PCR, and its TCRdb copy is limited to in-frame clones, with some not included. The table includes 75,000 to 100,000 clones, approximately 90% detected once. This chain uses TRBV7-2 with TRBJ1-3, with a tentative D call TRBD1 (5 bases). The sample was blood. This TCR derives from a woman aged 50 to 60 in good health. The CDR3 bases are TGTGCCAGCAGCTCCGGGGGGACTGGAAACACCATATATTTT. Translated: CASSSGGTGNTIYF.